This passage covers 7 T cell receptor beta chains from one sample sequenced in a study of cytomegalovirus exposure and HLA in healthy donors. Vbeta (60) and Jbeta (13) primers were used in the PCR. This table comes from immunoSEQ multiplex PCR, and its TCRdb copy is limited to in-frame clones, with some not included. The data show roughly 72,000 clones, and the top ten clones hold about 3.8%. Material: PBMCs. The receptor source for this set is a man between 18 and 35 years old in good health and CMV-seropositive.

The CDR3 loop reads CASSVGQGSGYTF. The CDR3 DNA sequence: TGTGCCAGCAGCGTGGGACAGGGTAGTGGCTACACCTTC. V usage is TRBV9 and J usage is TRBJ1-2, with TRBD1 matching 9 bases. The CDR3 sequence is 13 residues long. The junction had 3 bases not matched to a gene; V was cut back by 2 bases and J by 7 bases. CDR1 and CDR2 (germline): SGDLS, YYNGEE.

The J gene is TRBJ2-7, the V gene TRBV9, with D tentatively TRBD1 (6 bases). CDR3 length: 16 amino acids. Trimming took 3 bases from V and 1 from J, leaving 17 bases between them. Per the germline V gene, CDR1 is SGDLS and CDR2 is YYNGEE. In DNA form, the CDR3 reads TGTGCCAGCAGCGGAACCACAGGGAGTGCATCCTACGAGCAGTACTTC. The encoded protein is CASSGTTGSASYEQYF.

Considering frequency, this clone is medium-sized. The gene calls are TRBV11-1 and TRBJ1-1; D not certain. V gave up 5 bases and J gave up 6 bases, with 10 bases separating them. Germline V CDR1 and CDR2: SGHAT, FQDESV (reference sequence). The length of the CDR3 is 12 residues. This chain's CDR3 is CASSTQMPEAFF. In DNA form, the CDR3 reads TGTGCCAGCAGCACACAGATGCCTGAAGCTTTCTTT.

The rearrangement joins TRBV28 to TRBJ2-5; D ambiguous. CDR1 MDHEN and CDR2 SYDVKM come from the germline V gene. This CDR3 contains 13 residues. V shed 6 bases and J shed 2 bases, with 10 bases lying between them. The CDR3 DNA sequence: TGTGCCAGCAGGGAACAGCCGCAAGAGACCCAGTACTTC. It codes for CASREQPQETQYF.

This rearrangement joins TRBV7-6 to TRBJ1-1; the match to TRBD1 covers 9 bases. Germline V gives CDR1 SGHVS, CDR2 FNYEAQ. Trimming at V came to 2 bases and at J to 5 bases, leaving 9 bases not matched to a gene. This CDR3 region has 16 residues. The CDR3 sequence is CASSLFPQGAGTEAFF. For the CDR3, the DNA is TGTGCCAGCAGCTTATTTCCACAGGGGGCTGGGACTGAAGCTTTCTTT.

The chain carries TRBV6-1 and TRBJ2-7; the D gene is possibly TRBD1 (7 bases). The CDR3 runs to 14 residues. Deletions cut 5 bases from V and 2 bases from J, with 13 bases between. Germline loops: CDR1 MNHNS, CDR2 SASEGT. CDR3 coding DNA: TGTGCCAGCAGTCGACAGGGAGGAACCTACGAGCAGTACTTC. Protein sequence: CASSRQGGTYEQYF.

The chain couples TRBV5-6 to TRBJ2-3; 7 nucleotides agree with TRBD2. CDR1 is SGHDT, CDR2 YYEEEE, per germline. The CDR3 sequence is 16 residues long. V shed 2 bases and J 6 bases; nucleotides not matched to a gene: 12. The CDR3 DNA follows: TGTGCCAGCAGCTTTAAGTTATCGGGAGGCGGGGATACGCAGTATTTT. Translated: CASSFKLSGGGDTQYF.